This entry is about one T cell receptor beta chain. This entry is derived from a study of blood T cell repertoires in COVID-19. Study background: The samples span acute and convalescent COVID-19 from the United States, Italy and Spain.

The trim removed 6 bases at V and 7 bases at J, leaving 9 bases unmatched. The CDR3 contains 15 residues. Germline lookup yields CDR1 ENHRY and CDR2 SYGVKD. Original processing notes: Scientists estimated how many nucleated cells there were by amplifying reference gene primers. The method was immunoSEQ multiplex PCR; TCRdb's version includes in-frame clones alone and lacks a portion of them. The V and J calls and clone size come from that table; D and trimming were worked out from the DNA. This sample has 30,000 to 35,000 clones, with around 80% found just once. Sequenced sample: peripheral blood. The clonotype originates from a woman aged 60-75 years with acute or convalescent COVID-19. The V and J genes are TRBV10-3 and TRBJ1-6; 7 positions agree with TRBD1. The CDR3 nucleotides are TGTGCCATCAGGCGAACAGGGGACGAAAATTCACCCCTCCACTTT. It specifies CAIRRTGDENSPLHF.